This TCR beta chain was sequenced in a study of CD8+ T cells in alopecia areata. Following extraction, RNA underwent reverse transcription to cDNA, which served as the sequencing template. Here immunoSEQ multiplex PCR was the method, and the copy in TCRdb shows in-frame clones only, minus some. The sample records roughly 180,000 clones, 55% to 70% being singletons. The V end lost 2 bases, the J end lost 8 bases, and 10 bases lay between the germline ends. Germline lookup yields CDR1 MNHEY and CDR2 SMNVEV (reference sequence). CDR3 length: 14 amino acids. The sample's treatment: oral pan-JAK inhibitor, 5-10 mg twice daily.

The rearrangement links TRBV27 to TRBJ1-6, with a tentative D call TRBD1 (6 bases). The sequence was collected from a human donor with alopecia areata. The sequenced sample was CD4+ T cells sorted from blood, obtained at week 4, from a patient treated with tofacitinib. The CDR3 protein is CASSLTGPDSPLHF. The CDR3 DNA sequence: TGTGCCAGCAGTTTAACAGGGCCTGATTCACCCCTCCACTTT.